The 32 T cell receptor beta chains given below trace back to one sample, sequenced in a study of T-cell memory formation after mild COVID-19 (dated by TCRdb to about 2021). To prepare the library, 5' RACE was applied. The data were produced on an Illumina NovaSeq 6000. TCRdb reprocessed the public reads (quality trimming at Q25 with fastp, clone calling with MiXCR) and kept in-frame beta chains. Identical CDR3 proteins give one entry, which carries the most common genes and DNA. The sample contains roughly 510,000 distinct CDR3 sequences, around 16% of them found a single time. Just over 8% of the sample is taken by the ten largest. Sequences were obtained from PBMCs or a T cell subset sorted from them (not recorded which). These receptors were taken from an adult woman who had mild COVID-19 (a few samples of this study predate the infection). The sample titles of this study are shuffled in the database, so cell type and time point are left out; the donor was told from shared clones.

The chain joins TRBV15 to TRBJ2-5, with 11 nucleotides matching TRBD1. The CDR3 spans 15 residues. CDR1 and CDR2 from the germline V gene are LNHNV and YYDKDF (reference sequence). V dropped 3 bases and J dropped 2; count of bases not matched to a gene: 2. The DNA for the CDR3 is TGTGCCACCAGCAGTCGGGACAGGGGGCAAGAGACCCAGTACTTC. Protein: CATSSRDRGQETQYF.

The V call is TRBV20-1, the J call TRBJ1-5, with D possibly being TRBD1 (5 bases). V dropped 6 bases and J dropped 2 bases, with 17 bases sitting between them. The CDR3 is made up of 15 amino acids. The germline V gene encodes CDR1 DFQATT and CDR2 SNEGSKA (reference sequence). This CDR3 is CSAPEGGVGNQPQHF. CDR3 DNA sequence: TGCAGTGCCCCCGAGGGAGGGGTCGGCAATCAGCCCCAGCATTTT.

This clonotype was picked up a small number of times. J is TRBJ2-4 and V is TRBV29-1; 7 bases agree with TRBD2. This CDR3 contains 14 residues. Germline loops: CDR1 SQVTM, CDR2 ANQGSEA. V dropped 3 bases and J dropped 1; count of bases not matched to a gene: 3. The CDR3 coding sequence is TGCAGCGTTGAGATTAGCGGGGCCAAAAACATTCAGTACTTC. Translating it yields CSVEISGAKNIQYF.

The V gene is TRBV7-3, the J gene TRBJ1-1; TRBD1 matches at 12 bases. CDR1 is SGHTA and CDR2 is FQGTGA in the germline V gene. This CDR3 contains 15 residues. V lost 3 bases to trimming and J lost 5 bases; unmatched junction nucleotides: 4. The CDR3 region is CASSLGQGARTEAFF. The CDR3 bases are TGTGCCAGCAGCTTGGGACAGGGGGCCCGTACTGAAGCTTTCTTT.

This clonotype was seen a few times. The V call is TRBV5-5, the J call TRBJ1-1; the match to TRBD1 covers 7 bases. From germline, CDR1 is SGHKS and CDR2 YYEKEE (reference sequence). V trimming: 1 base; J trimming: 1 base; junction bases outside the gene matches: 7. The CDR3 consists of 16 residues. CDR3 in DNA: TGTGCCAGCAGCTTGTTTACCGGGACAGCGAACACTGAAGCTTTCTTT. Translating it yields CASSLFTGTANTEAFF.

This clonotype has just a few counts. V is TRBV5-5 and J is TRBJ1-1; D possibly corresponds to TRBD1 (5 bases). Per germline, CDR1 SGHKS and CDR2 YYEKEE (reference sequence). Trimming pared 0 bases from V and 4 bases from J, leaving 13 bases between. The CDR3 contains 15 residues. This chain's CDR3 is CASSLEEGGGTEAFF. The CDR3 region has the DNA TGTGCCAGCAGCTTGGAGGAGGGTGGGGGCACTGAAGCTTTCTTT.

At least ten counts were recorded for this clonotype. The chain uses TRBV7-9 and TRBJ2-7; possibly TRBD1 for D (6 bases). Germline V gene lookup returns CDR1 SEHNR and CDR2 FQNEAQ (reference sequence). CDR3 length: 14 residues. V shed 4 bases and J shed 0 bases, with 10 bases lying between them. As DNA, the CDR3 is TGTGCCAGCAGCTGGCCGGACAGCTCCTACGAGCAGTACTTC. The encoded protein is CASSWPDSSYEQYF.

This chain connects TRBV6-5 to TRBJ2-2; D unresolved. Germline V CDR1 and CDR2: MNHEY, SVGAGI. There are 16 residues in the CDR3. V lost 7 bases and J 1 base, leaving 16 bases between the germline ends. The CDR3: CASNGRPGGNTGELFF. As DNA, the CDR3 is TGTGCCAGCAACGGAAGGCCGGGCGGGAACACCGGGGAGCTGTTTTTT.

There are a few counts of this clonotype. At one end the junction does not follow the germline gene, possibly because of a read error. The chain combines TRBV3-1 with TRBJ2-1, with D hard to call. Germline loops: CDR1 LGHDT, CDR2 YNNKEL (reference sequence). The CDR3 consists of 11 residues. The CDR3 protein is CASSQGAHAIF. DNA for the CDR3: TGTGCCAGCAGCCAAGGGGCCCACGCGATCTTC.

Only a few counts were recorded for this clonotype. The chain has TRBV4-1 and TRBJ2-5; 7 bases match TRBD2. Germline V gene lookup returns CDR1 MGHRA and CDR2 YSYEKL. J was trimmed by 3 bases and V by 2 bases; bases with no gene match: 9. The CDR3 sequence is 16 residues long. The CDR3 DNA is TGCGCCAGCAGCCAAAATTACGGGACTATCGAAGAGACCCAGTACTTC. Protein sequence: CASSQNYGTIEETQYF.

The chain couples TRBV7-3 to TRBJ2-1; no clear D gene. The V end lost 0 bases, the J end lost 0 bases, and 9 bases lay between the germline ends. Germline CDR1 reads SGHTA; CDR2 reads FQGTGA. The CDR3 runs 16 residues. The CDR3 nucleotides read TGTGCCAGCAGCTTAACAGGGTGGAGCTCCTACAATGAGCAGTTCTTC. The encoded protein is CASSLTGWSSYNEQFF. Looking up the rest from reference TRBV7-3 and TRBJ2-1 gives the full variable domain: GAGVSQTPSNKVTEKGKYVELRCDPISGHTALYWYRQSLGQGPEFLIYFQGTGAADDSGLPNDRFFAVRPEGSVSTLKIQRTERGDSAVYLCASSLTGWSSYNEQFFGPGTRLTVL.

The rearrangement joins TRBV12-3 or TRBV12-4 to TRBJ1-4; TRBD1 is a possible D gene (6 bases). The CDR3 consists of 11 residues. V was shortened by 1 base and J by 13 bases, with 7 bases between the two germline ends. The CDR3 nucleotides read TGTGCCAGCAGTTTAGGGGGGCGACTGTTTTTT. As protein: CASSLGGRLFF.

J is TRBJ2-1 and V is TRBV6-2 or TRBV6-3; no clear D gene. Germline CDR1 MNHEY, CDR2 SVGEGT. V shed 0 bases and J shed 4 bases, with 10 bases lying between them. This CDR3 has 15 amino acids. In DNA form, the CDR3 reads TGTGCCAGCAGTTACTCATACCAAATATACAATGAGCAGTTCTTC. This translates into CASSYSYQIYNEQFF.

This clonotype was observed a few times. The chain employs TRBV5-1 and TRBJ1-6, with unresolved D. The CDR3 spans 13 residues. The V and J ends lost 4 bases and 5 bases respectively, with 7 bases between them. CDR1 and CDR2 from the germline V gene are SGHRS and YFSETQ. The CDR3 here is CASSRGDNSPLHF. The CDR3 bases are TGCGCCAGCAGCCGCGGGGATAATTCACCCCTCCACTTT.

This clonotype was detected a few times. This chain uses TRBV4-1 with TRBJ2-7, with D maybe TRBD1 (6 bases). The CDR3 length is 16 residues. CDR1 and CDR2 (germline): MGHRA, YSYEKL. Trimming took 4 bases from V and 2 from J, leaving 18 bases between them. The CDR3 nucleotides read TGCGCCAGCAGCCTCTCCCGACAGGCGGGTGCCTACGAGCAGTACTTC. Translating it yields CASSLSRQAGAYEQYF.

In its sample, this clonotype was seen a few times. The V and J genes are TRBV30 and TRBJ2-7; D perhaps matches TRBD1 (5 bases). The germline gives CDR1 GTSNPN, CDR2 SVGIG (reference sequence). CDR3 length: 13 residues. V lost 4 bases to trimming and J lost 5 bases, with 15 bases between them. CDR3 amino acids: CAWTLVQANEQYF. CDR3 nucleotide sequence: TGTGCCTGGACCTTGGTACAGGCCAACGAGCAGTACTTC.

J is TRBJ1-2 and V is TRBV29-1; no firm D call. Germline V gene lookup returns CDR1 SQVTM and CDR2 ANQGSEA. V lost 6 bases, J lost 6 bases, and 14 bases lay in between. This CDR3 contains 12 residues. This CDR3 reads CSVERDFDGYTF. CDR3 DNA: TGCAGCGTGGAACGTGACTTCGATGGCTACACCTTC.

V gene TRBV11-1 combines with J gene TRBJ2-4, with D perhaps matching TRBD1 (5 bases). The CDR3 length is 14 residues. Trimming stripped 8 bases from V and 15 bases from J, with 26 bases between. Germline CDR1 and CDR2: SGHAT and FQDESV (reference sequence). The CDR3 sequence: CASRREGATGLTYF. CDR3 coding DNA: TGTGCCAGCCGTAGGGAAGGGGCAACAGGCCTCACGTACTTC.

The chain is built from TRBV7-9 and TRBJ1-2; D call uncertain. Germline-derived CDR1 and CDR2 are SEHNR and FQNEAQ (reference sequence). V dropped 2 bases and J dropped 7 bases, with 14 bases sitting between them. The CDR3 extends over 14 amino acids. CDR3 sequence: CASSLLGPYGGYTF. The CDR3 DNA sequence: TGTGCCAGCAGCTTATTAGGGCCTTATGGTGGCTACACCTTC.

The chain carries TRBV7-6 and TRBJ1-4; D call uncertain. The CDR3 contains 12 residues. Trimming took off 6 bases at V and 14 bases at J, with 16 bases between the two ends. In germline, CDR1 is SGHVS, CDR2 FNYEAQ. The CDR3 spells CASRALTGRLFF. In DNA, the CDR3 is TGTGCCAGCAGGGCTCTGACCGGACGGCTGTTTTTT.

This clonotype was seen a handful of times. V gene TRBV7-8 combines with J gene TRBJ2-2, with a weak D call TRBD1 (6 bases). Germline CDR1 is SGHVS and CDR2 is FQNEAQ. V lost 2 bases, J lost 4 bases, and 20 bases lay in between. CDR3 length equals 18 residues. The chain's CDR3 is CASSLFVSARTVTGELFF. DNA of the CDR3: TGTGCCAGCAGCTTATTTGTCTCAGCCAGGACAGTCACCGGGGAGCTGTTTTTT. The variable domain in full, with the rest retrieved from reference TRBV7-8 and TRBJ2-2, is GAGVSQSPRYKVAKRGQDVALRCDPISGHVSLFWYQQALGQGPEFLTYFQNEAQLDKSGLPSDRFFAERPEGSVSTLKIQRTQQEDSAVYLCASSLFVSARTVTGELFFGEGSRLTVL.

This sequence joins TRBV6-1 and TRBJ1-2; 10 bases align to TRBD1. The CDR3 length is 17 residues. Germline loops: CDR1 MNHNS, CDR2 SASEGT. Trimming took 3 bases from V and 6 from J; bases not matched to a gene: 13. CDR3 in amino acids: CASSDKPGQGSSNGYTF. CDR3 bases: TGTGCCAGCAGTGATAAACCGGGACAGGGGTCTAGTAATGGCTACACCTTC.

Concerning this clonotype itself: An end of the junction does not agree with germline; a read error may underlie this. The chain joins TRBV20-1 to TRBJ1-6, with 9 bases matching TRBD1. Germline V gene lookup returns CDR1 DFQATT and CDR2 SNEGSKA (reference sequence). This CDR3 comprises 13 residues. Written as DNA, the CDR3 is TGCAGTGCCCCCCCCAGGCCCGGACAGGGGACTTGCTTT. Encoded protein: CSAPPRPGQGTCF.

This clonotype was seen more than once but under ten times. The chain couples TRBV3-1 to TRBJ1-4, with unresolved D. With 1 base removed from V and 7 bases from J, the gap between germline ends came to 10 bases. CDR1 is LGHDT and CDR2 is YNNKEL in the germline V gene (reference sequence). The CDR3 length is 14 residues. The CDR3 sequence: CASSQAVISEKLFF. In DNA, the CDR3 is TGTGCCAGCAGCCAAGCGGTAATTAGTGAAAAACTGTTTTTT.

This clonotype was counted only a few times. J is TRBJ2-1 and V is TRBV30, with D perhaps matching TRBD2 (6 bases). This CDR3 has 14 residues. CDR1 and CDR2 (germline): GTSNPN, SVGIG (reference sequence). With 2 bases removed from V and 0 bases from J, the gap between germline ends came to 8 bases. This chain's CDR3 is CAWSRGLSYNEQFF. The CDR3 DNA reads TGTGCCTGGAGTCGGGGACTCTCCTACAATGAGCAGTTCTTC.

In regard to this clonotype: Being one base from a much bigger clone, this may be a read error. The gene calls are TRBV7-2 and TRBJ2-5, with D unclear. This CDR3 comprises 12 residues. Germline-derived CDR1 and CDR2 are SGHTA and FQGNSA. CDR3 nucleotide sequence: TGTGACAGCAGCTCCTTAAGAGAGACCCAGTACTTC. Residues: CDSSSLRETQYF. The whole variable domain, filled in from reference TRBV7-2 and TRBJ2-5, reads GAGVSQSPSNKVTEKGKDVELRCDPISGHTALYWYRQSLGQGLEFLIYFQGNSAPDKSGLPSDRFSAERTGGSVSTLTIQRTQQEDSAVYLCDSSSLRETQYFGPGTRLLVL.

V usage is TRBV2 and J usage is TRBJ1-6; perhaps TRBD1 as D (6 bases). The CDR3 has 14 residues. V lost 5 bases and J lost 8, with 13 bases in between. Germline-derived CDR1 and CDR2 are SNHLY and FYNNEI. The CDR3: CASSSGARDSPLHF. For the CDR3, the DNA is TGTGCCAGCAGTTCAGGGGCAAGGGATTCACCCCTCCACTTT.

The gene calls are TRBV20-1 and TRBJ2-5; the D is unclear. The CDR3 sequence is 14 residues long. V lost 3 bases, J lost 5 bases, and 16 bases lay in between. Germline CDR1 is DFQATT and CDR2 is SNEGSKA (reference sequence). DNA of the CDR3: TGCAGTGCTAGGATGGGCGGAAAGATGGAGACCCAGTACTTC. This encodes CSARMGGKMETQYF.

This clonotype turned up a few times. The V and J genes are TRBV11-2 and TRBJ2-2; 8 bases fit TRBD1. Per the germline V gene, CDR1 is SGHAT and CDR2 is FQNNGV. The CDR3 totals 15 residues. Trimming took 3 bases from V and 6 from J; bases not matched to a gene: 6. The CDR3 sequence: CASSFQGAWSGELFF. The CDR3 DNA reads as TGTGCCAGCAGCTTCCAGGGGGCTTGGTCCGGGGAGCTGTTTTTT.

The CDR3 reads CASSQDRTFNYGYTF. In nucleotides, the CDR3 is TGTGCCAGCAGCCAAGATCGGACGTTTAACTATGGCTACACCTTC. The chain carries TRBV4-2 and TRBJ1-2, with D hard to call. Trimming stripped 0 bases from V and 1 base from J, with 9 bases between. The CDR3 runs 15 residues. The V gene's germline CDR1 is LGHNA and CDR2 YNFKEQ.

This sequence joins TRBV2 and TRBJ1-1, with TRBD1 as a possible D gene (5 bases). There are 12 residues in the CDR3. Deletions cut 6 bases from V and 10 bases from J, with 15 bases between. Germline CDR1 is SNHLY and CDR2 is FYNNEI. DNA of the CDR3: TGTGCCAGCAGCTGGGACCGAAATCGAGCTTTCTTT. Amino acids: CASSWDRNRAFF.

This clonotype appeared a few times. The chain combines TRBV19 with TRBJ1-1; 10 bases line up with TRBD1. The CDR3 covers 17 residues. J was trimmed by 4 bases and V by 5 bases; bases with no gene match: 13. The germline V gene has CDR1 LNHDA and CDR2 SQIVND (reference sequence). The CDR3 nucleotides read TGTGCCAGTAGTCAACTCGGGACAGGGGTTCGGCTCACTGAAGCTTTCTTT. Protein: CASSQLGTGVRLTEAFF.